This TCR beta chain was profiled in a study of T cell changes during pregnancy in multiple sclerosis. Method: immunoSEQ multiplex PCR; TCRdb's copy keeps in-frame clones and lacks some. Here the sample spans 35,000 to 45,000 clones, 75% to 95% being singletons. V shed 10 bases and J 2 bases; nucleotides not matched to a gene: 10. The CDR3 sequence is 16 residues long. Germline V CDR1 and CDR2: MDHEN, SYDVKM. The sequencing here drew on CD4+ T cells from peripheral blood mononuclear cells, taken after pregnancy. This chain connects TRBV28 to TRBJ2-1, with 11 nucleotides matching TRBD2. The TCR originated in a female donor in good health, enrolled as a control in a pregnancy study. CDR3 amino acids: CATSGGTPDTYNEQFF. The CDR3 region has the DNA TGTGCCACTAGCGGGGGGACCCCGGATACCTACAATGAGCAGTTCTTC.